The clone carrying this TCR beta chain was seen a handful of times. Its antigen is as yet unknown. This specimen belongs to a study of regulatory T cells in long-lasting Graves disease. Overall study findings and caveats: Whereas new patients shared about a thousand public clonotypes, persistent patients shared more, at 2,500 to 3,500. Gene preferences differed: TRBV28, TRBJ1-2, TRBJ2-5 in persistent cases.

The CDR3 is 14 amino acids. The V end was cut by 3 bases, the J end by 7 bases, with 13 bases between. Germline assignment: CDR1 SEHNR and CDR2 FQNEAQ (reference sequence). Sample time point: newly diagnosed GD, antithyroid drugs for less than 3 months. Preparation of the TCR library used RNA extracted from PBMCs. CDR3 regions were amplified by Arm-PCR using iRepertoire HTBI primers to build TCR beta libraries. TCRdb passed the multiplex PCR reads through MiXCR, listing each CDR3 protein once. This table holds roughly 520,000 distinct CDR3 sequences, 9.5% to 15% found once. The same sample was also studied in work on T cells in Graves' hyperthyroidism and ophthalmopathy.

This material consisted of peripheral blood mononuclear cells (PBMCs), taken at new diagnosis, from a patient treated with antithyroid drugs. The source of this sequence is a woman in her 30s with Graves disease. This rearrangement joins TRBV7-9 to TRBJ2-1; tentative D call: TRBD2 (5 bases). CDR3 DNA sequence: TGTGCCAGCAGCTTTCAGGACTCACTAAATGAGCAGTTCTTC. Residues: CASSFQDSLNEQFF.